The 11 T cell receptor beta chains listed next were all sequenced from one sample in a study of blood T cell repertoires in COVID-19. Measured with immunoSEQ multiplex PCR; TCRdb has only the in-frame clones, and not every one. The sample lists more than 300,000 clones, 80% to 90% occurring once. The sequenced sample was PBMCs or T cells enriched from blood (not recorded which). Source of these receptors: a woman between 18 and 30 years old who had recovered from COVID-19.

J is TRBJ1-6 and V is TRBV11-2; a possible D gene is TRBD1 (5 bases). The CDR3 sequence is 16 residues long. From germline, CDR1 is SGHAT and CDR2 FQNNGV. Trimming took 1 base from V and 7 from J, leaving 14 bases between them. The CDR3 is CASSLGPGFRNSPLHF. The CDR3 DNA reads TGTGCCAGCAGCTTAGGCCCAGGGTTCCGGAATTCACCCCTCCACTTT.

The V call is TRBV7-3, the J call TRBJ1-3; unclear D gene. The CDR3 covers 13 residues. The V gene lost 4 bases and the J gene lost 9 bases, with 13 bases spanning the gap. CDR1 and CDR2 (germline): SGHTA, FQGTGA. CDR3 sequence reads: CASSSSAGSTIYF. DNA for the CDR3: TGTGCCAGCAGCTCTTCAGCGGGGAGCACCATATATTTT.

The gene calls are TRBV12-5 and TRBJ1-1, with D unresolved. Germline V gives CDR1 LGHNT, CDR2 FRNRAP. The V and J ends lost 5 bases and 2 bases respectively, with 3 bases between them. This CDR3 is 11 amino acids long. The CDR3 DNA reads as TGTGCTAGTGGTCCTAACACTGAAGCTTTCTTT. Encoded protein: CASGPNTEAFF.

The V gene is TRBV19, the J gene TRBJ2-1, with 11 bases identical to TRBD2. Per the germline V gene, CDR1 is LNHDA and CDR2 is SQIVND (reference sequence). V dropped 3 bases and J dropped 7; count of bases not matched to a gene: 8. CDR3 length: 16 residues. The chain's CDR3 is CASSIGASGRWNEQFF. The CDR3 bases are TGTGCCAGTAGTATTGGCGCTAGCGGGAGGTGGAATGAGCAGTTCTTC.

The rearrangement joins TRBV27 to TRBJ2-1; TRBD2 aligns across 9 bases. The CDR3 sequence is 15 residues long. The germline gives CDR1 MNHEY, CDR2 SMNVEV (reference sequence). Unmatched junction bases numbered 5, after V lost 1 base and J lost 7 bases. CDR3 residues: CASSLLAGVGNEQFF. CDR3 DNA: TGTGCCAGCAGTTTATTAGCGGGAGTGGGAAATGAGCAGTTCTTC.

The V gene is TRBV4-2, the J gene TRBJ2-6, with a possible D match to TRBD2 (6 bases). CDR3 length equals 16 residues. V lost 3 bases to trimming and J lost 1 base, with 10 bases between them. Germline V lookup: CDR1 LGHNA, CDR2 YNFKEQ. CDR3 coding DNA: TGTGCCAGCAGCCAGGAGGGGAGTTCTGGGGCCAACGTCCTGACTTTC. Amino acid sequence: CASSQEGSSGANVLTF.

This clone was observed once. The genes are TRBV27 and TRBJ1-2; the D is unclear. V lost 7 bases to trimming and J lost 1 base, with 7 bases between them. Per the germline V gene, CDR1 is MNHEY and CDR2 is SMNVEV (reference sequence). This CDR3 region has 12 residues. The CDR3 region is CASKAGNYGYTF. DNA for the CDR3: TGTGCCAGCAAAGCGGGTAACTATGGCTACACCTTC.

This chain uses TRBV19 with TRBJ1-5; 9 bases line up with TRBD1. Germline V gives CDR1 LNHDA, CDR2 SQIVND (reference sequence). The CDR3 runs 16 residues. The V gene end was trimmed by 7 bases and the J gene end by 8 bases; junction bases not matched to a gene: 15. The CDR3 sequence: CASTPGTGLFLEPQHF. Written as DNA, the CDR3 is TGTGCCAGTACCCCTGGGACAGGGCTCTTTTTAGAGCCCCAGCATTTT.

The chain carries TRBV5-1 and TRBJ1-1; weak D call: TRBD1 (5 bases). This CDR3 has 15 amino acids. Germline CDR1 is SGHRS and CDR2 is YFSETQ. Trimming left V 4 bases short and J 3 bases short, with 16 bases between. The CDR3 here is CASSRTETGDTEAFF. The CDR3 DNA is TGCGCCAGCAGCCGGACGGAAACGGGGGACACTGAAGCTTTCTTT.

This chain links TRBV5-1 with TRBJ1-2; D perhaps matches TRBD1 (6 bases). The CDR3 covers 15 residues. Trimming removed 3 bases at V and 6 bases at J, with 18 bases between. Germline assignment: CDR1 SGHRS and CDR2 YFSETQ. CDR3 DNA sequence: TGCGCCAGCAGCTACAACACGGACAGTCTAAATGGCTACACCTTC. This translates into CASSYNTDSLNGYTF. Looking up the rest from reference TRBV5-1 and TRBJ1-2 gives the full variable domain: KAGVTQTPRYLIKTRGQQVTLSCSPISGHRSVSWYQQTPGQGLQFLFEYFSETQRNKGNFPGRFSGRQFSNSRSEMNVSTLELGDSALYLCASSYNTDSLNGYTFGSGTRLTVV.

This rearrangement joins TRBV12-3 or TRBV12-4 to TRBJ2-7, with TRBD2 matching 12 bases. After removal of 10 bases from V and 6 bases from J, the junction contained 7 bases not matched to a gene. This CDR3 is 13 amino acids long. The DNA of the CDR3 is TGTGCCACCGGACTAGCGGGAACCGGCGAGCAGTACTTC. This translates into CATGLAGTGEQYF.